The 19 T cell receptor beta chains reported below all come from one sample, sequenced in a study of T cells in localized non-small cell lung cancer. TCRdb's table, derived via immunoSEQ multiplex PCR, lists solely in-frame clones and lacks some. The data contain tens of thousands of clones, roughly 87% of them singletons. The specimen was peripheral blood mononuclear cells, collected before any cancer treatment. The source of these receptors is a man aged 35-75 years with stage III lung adenocarcinoma.

The chain has TRBV15 and TRBJ2-3; TRBD2 is a possible D gene (5 bases). This CDR3 is built from 16 residues. The germline V and J ends were trimmed by 0 bases and 4 bases, with 14 bases remaining between them. CDR1 is LNHNV, CDR2 YYDKDF, per germline (reference sequence). The CDR3 sequence is CATSRDLGDSADTQYF. CDR3 sequence (DNA): TGTGCCACCAGCAGAGATCTCGGGGATAGCGCAGATACGCAGTATTTT.

The chain uses TRBV18 and TRBJ2-2, with D possibly being TRBD2 (5 bases). CDR3 size: 14 residues. The V gene's germline CDR1 is KGHSH and CDR2 LQKENI. V was pared by 3 bases and J by 4 bases, with 9 bases between. CDR3 sequence reads: CASSPPGITGELFF. The CDR3 DNA is TGTGCCAGCTCACCGCCGGGGATCACCGGGGAGCTGTTTTTT.

The chain employs TRBV25-1 and TRBJ2-5, with D possibly TRBD1 on 6 matching bases. The CDR3 runs to 17 residues. V was shortened by 3 bases and J by 2 bases, with 19 bases between the two germline ends. CDR1 and CDR2 from the germline V gene are MGHDK and SYGVNS. The CDR3 DNA sequence: TGTGCCAGCAGTGACCTCTTGGCGGGTAGGGGGCAAGAGACCCAGTACTTC. It yields the protein CASSDLLAGRGQETQYF.

The chain links TRBV10-3 to TRBJ2-1; 8 bases align to TRBD2. From germline, CDR1 is ENHRY and CDR2 SYGVKD. The CDR3 consists of 13 residues. Germline trimming cut 11 bases from V and 5 bases from J; bases unmatched to any gene: 8. The CDR3 reads CASARGANNEQFF. The CDR3 region has the DNA TGTGCCTCAGCGCGGGGGGCAAACAATGAGCAGTTCTTC.

The gene calls are TRBV5-8 and TRBJ1-1; D is perhaps TRBD1 (5 bases). The germline V gene encodes CDR1 SGHTS and CDR2 YDEGEE. V lost 1 base, J lost 0 bases, and 13 bases lay in between. The CDR3 spans 16 residues. The CDR3 loop reads CASSLFRGEVNTEAFF. The CDR3 DNA is TGTGCCAGCAGCTTGTTTCGAGGGGAGGTGAACACTGAAGCTTTCTTT. The full variable domain, in which reference TRBV5-8 and TRBJ1-1 provide the parts outside the CDR3, is EAGVTQSPTHLIKTRGQQATLRCSPISGHTSVYWYQQALGLGLQFLLWYDEGEERNRGNFPPRFSGRQFPNYSSELNVNALELEDSALYLCASSLFRGEVNTEAFFGQGTRLTVV.

This clone occurred once. The CDR3 sequence is CASSLQTSATNEKLFF. The CDR3 DNA follows: TGTGCCAGCAGCTTACAAACATCCGCAACTAATGAAAAACTGTTTTTT. The chain joins TRBV5-4 to TRBJ1-4; D gene uncertain. Germline loops: CDR1 SGHNT, CDR2 YYREEE (reference sequence). The CDR3 runs to 16 residues. The ends were cut back, 2 bases at V and 0 bases at J, with 11 bases in the middle.

The chain uses TRBV11-3 and TRBJ2-1; a possible D gene is TRBD1 (6 bases). Trimming stripped 4 bases from V and 8 bases from J, with 15 bases between. The germline V gene has CDR1 SGHNT and CDR2 YENEEA. The CDR3 loop spans 14 amino acids. The CDR3 coding sequence is TGTGCCAGCAGCTCCCGGGGCAGGGGCCATGAGCAGTTCTTC. Amino acid sequence: CASSSRGRGHEQFF.

The chain links TRBV6-1 to TRBJ1-2, with a tentative D call TRBD1 (5 bases). Germline CDR1 reads MNHNS; CDR2 reads SASEGT. Deletions cut 6 bases from V and 0 bases from J, with 11 bases between. The CDR3 runs 14 residues. The CDR3 spells CASRGALSNYGYTF. Here the CDR3 DNA reads TGTGCCAGCAGAGGGGCCCTTTCTAACTATGGCTACACCTTC.

The chain carries TRBV7-9 and TRBJ2-7, with no clear D. Germline V gene lookup returns CDR1 SEHNR and CDR2 FQNEAQ (reference sequence). CDR3 length: 12 amino acids. V lost 3 bases and J lost 5, with 8 bases in between. CDR3: CASSFSPNEQYF. CDR3 DNA: TGTGCCAGCAGCTTTTCCCCAAACGAGCAGTACTTC.

The rearrangement uses TRBV4-1 and TRBJ2-2, with TRBD1 as a possible D gene (6 bases). Trimming took 3 bases from V and 4 from J, leaving 12 bases between them. The CDR3 is made up of 15 amino acids. The germline V gene has CDR1 MGHRA and CDR2 YSYEKL. The CDR3: CASSHGQMGTGELFF. The CDR3 region has the DNA TGCGCCAGCAGCCACGGACAGATGGGCACCGGGGAGCTGTTTTTT.

The chain links TRBV18 to TRBJ1-5; D is unresolved. Trimming stripped 3 bases from V and 4 bases from J, with 4 bases between. The length of the CDR3 is 12 residues. CDR1 KGHSH and CDR2 LQKENI come from the germline V gene. CDR3 bases: TGTGCCAGCTCACCGGAAAATCAGCCCCAGCATTTT. Translating it yields CASSPENQPQHF.

J is TRBJ1-1 and V is TRBV10-2, with D unresolved. V dropped 6 bases and J dropped 0 bases, with 11 bases sitting between them. This CDR3 comprises 14 residues. Germline values: CDR1 WSHSY, CDR2 SAAADI. The CDR3 loop reads CASRVAGMNTEAFF. CDR3 nucleotide sequence: TGCGCCAGCAGAGTAGCAGGAATGAACACTGAAGCTTTCTTT.

The V gene is TRBV29-1, the J gene TRBJ1-2; tentative D call: TRBD1 (6 bases). Germline assignment: CDR1 SQVTM and CDR2 ANQGSEA. This CDR3 contains 12 residues. V shed 7 bases and J shed 8 bases, with 17 bases lying between them. The CDR3 DNA is TGCAGCGCCGGGAGGGGGTTAGGAGGCTACACCTTC. Its translation: CSAGRGLGGYTF.

J is TRBJ2-3 and V is TRBV7-2, with no clear D. Germline CDR1 SGHTA, CDR2 FQGNSA. The CDR3 is 13 residues long. Trimming removed 8 bases at V and 0 bases at J, with 9 bases between. The DNA for the CDR3 is TGTGCCAGCCGCTCGAGTAGCACAGATACGCAGTATTTT. Translated, it gives CASRSSSTDTQYF.

The genes are TRBV4-3 and TRBJ2-7; tentative D call: TRBD1 (6 bases). Germline assignment: CDR1 LGHNA and CDR2 YSLEER. This CDR3 contains 14 residues. Trimming left V 1 base short and J 1 base short, with 8 bases between. The chain's CDR3 is CASSQGGGSYEQYF. The CDR3 coding sequence is TGCGCCAGCAGCCAAGGAGGGGGATCCTACGAGCAGTACTTC.

The CDR3 coding sequence is TGCAGCGTTGACCCCGAAGCTTTCTTT. Its protein is CSVDPEAFF. The chain recombines TRBV29-1 with TRBJ1-1; unclear D gene. CDR1 and CDR2 (germline): SQVTM, ANQGSEA. Trimming removed 3 bases at V and 8 bases at J, with 4 bases between. The CDR3 length is 9 residues.

The chain couples TRBV6-5 to TRBJ1-4; TRBD1 agrees at 9 bases. The V gene's germline CDR1 is MNHEY and CDR2 SVGAGI. J lost 7 bases, V lost 2 bases, and 5 bases had no gene match. This CDR3 region has 15 residues. The CDR3: CASSYGTGRAEKLFF. The CDR3 coding sequence is TGTGCCAGCAGTTACGGGACAGGGAGAGCTGAAAAACTGTTTTTT.

V gene TRBV7-9 combines with J gene TRBJ1-1, with D tentatively TRBD1 (5 bases). V lost 10 bases to trimming and J lost 5 bases, with 17 bases between them. The germline gives CDR1 SEHNR, CDR2 FQNEAQ (reference sequence). The CDR3 has 13 residues. The CDR3 here is CATEIGGYTEAFF. CDR3 nucleotides: TGTGCCACAGAAATCGGGGGTTATACTGAAGCTTTCTTT.

The chain uses TRBV9 and TRBJ2-4; possible D gene TRBD2, 5 bases. Germline V gene sequence: CDR1 SGDLS, CDR2 YYNGEE. This CDR3 has 15 amino acids. V lost 3 bases and J 1 base, leaving 11 bases between the germline ends. The CDR3 nucleotides are TGTGCCAGCAGCGCCTCCGGGAATGCCAAAAACATTCAGTACTTC. This sequence encodes CASSASGNAKNIQYF. The whole variable domain, filled in from reference TRBV9 and TRBJ2-4, reads DSGVTQTPKHLITATGQRVTLRCSPRSGDLSVYWYQQSLDQGLQFLIQYYNGEERAKGNILERFSAQQFPDLHSELNLSSLELGDSALYFCASSASGNAKNIQYFGAGTRLSVL.